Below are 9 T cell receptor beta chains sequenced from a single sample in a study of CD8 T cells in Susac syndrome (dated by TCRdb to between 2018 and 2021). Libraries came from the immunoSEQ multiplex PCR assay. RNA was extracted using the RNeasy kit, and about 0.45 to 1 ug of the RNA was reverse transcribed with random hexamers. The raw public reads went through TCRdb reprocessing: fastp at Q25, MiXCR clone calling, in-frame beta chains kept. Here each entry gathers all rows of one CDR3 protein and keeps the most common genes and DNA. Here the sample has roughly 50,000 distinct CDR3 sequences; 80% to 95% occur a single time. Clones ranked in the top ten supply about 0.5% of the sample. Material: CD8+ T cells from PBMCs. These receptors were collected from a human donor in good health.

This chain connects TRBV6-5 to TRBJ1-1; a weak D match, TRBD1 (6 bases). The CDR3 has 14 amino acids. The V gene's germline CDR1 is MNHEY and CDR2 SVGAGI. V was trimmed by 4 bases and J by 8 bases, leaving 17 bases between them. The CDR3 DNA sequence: TGTGCCAGCAGTTTTGGACAGCCAGGTGAAGAAGCTTTCTTT. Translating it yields CASSFGQPGEEAFF.

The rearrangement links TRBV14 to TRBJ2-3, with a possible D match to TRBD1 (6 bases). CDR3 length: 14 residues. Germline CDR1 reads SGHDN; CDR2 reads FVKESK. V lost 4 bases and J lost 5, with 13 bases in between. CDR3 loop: CASSLRQAQDTQYF. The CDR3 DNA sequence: TGTGCCAGCAGCCTTAGACAGGCCCAAGATACGCAGTATTTT.

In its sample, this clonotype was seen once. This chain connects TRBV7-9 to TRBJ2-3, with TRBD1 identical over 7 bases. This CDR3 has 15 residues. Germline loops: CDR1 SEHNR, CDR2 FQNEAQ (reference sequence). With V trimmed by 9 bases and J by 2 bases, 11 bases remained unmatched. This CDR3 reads CASLEAGTDTDTQYF. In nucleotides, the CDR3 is TGTGCCAGTCTCGAGGCCGGGACAGACACAGATACGCAGTATTTT.

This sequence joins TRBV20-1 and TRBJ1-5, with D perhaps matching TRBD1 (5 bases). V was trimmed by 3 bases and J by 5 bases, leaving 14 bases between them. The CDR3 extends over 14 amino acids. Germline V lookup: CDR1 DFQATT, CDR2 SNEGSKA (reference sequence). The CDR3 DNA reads TGCAGTGCTAGGGCGTTCGGGGGGGATCAGCCCCAGCATTTT. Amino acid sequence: CSARAFGGDQPQHF.

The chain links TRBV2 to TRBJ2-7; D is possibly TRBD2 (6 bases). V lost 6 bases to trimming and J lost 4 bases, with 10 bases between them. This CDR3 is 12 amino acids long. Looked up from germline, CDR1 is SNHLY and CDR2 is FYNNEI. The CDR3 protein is CASRTGGYEQYF. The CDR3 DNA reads TGTGCCAGCAGGACCGGGGGATACGAGCAGTACTTC.

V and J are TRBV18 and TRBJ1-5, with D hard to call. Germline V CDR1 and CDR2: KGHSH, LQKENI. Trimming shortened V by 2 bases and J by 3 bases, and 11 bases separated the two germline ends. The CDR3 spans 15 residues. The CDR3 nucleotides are TGTGCCAGCTCACCAAGGGCCGGGGACAATCAGCCCCAGCATTTT. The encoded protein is CASSPRAGDNQPQHF. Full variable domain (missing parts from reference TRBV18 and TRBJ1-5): NAGVMQNPRHLVRRRGQEARLRCSPMKGHSHVYWYRQLPEEGLKFMVYLQKENIIDESGMPKERFSAEFPKEGPSILRIQQVVRGDSAAYFCASSPRAGDNQPQHFGDGTRLSIL.

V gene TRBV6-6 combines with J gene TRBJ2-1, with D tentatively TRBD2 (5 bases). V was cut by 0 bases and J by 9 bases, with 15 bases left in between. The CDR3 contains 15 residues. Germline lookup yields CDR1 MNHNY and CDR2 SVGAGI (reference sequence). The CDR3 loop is CASSYSDGKPPEQFF. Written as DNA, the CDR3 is TGTGCCAGCAGTTACTCTGACGGGAAACCGCCTGAGCAGTTCTTC.

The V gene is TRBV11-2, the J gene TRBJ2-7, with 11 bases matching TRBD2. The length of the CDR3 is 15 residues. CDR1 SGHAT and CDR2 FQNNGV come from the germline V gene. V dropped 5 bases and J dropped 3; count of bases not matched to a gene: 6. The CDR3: CASSLGTSGFYEQYF. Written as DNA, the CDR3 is TGTGCCAGCAGCCTCGGGACTAGCGGATTCTACGAGCAGTACTTC.

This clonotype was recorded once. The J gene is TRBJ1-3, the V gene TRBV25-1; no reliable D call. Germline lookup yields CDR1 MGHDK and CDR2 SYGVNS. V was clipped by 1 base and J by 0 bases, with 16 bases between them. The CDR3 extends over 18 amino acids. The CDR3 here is CASSEFGPSWTSGNTIYF. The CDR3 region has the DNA TGTGCCAGCAGTGAATTCGGCCCGTCCTGGACCTCTGGAAACACCATATATTTT.